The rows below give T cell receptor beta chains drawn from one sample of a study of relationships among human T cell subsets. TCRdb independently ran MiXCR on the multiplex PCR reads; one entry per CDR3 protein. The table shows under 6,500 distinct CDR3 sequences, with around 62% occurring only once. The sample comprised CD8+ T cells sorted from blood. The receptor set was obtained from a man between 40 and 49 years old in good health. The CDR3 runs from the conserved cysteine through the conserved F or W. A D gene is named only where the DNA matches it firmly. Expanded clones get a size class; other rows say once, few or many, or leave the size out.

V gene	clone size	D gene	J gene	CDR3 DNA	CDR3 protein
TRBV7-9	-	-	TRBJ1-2	TGTGCCAGCAGGGGGTCAGACAGGATTTACACCTTC	CASRGSDRIYTF
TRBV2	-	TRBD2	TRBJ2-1	TGTGCCAGCAGGCCTAGCGGAAGCTCCTACAATGAGCAGTTCTTC	CASRPSGSSYNEQFF
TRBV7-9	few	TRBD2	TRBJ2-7	TGTGCCAGCAGCTTAGTAGCGGGGCCAAGCTACGAGCAGTACTTC	CASSLVAGPSYEQYF
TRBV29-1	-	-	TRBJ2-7	TGCAGCGTTGATGGCGACTCCCCCTACGAGCAGTACTTC	CSVDGDSPYEQYF
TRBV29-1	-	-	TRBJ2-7	TGCAGCGTTGAAGATGAATCCTACGAGCAGTACTTC	CSVEDESYEQYF
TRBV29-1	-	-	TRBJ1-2	TGCAGCGGGTTCAACCCCGGGCCGGGAGGCTACACCTTC	CSGFNPGPGGYTF
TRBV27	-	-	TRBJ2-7	TGTGCCAGCAGTTGGAGTGGGGACTACGAGCAGTACTTC	CASSWSGDYEQYF
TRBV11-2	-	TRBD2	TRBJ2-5	TGTGCCAGCAGCTTAGGTCTTACTAGCGGGAGGGAAGAGGCCCAGTACTTC	CASSLGLTSGREEAQYF
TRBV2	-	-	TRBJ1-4	TGTGCCAGCAGTGAAATTGGGACAAGCCAAGAACTGTTTTTT	CASSEIGTSQELFF
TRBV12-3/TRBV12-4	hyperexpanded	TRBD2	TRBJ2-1	TGTGCCAGCACCCTCGGGGGGTTGATCTACAATGAGCAGTTCTTC	CASTLGGLIYNEQFF
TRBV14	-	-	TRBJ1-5	TGTGCCAGCAGCCCCGCGGGGTATCAGCCCCAGCATTTT	CASSPAGYQPQHF
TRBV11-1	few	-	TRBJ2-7	TGTGCCAGCAGCTTTAACAGAGGCTACGAGCAGTACTTC	CASSFNRGYEQYF
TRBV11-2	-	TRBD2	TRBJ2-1	TGCGCCAGCAGCCACGGACTAGCGGGAGAGGATGAGCAGTTCTTC	CASSHGLAGEDEQFF
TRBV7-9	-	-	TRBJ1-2	TGTGCCAGCAGCTTGAACAGGGTGGATGGCTACACCTTC	CASSLNRVDGYTF
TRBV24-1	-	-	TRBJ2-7	TGTGCCACCAGTGATGGGTATGAGCAGTACTTC	CATSDGYEQYF
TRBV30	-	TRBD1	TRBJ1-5	TGTGCCTGGAGTGCCGGGACAGGGGGTAATCAGCCCCAGCATTTT	CAWSAGTGGNQPQHF
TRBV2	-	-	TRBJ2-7	TGTGCCACCAAAACCAATTACTACGAGCAGTACTTC	CATKTNYYEQYF
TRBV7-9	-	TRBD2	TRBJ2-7	TGTGCCAGCAGCTCTCGGGGGGGGAAGAACTACGAGCAGTACTTC	CASSSRGGKNYEQYF
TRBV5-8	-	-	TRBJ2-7	TGTGCCAGCAGCTTGATTGGCCAGGTCCACGAGCAGTACTTC	CASSLIGQVHEQYF
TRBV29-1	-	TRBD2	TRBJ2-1	TGCAGCGTCGGGACTAGCGGGAACAATGAGCAGTTCTTC	CSVGTSGNNEQFF
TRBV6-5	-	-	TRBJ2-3	TGTGCCAGCAGTCCTCTAGCACCTAGCACAGATACGCAGTATTTT	CASSPLAPSTDTQYF
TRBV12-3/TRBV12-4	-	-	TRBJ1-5	TGTGCCAGCAGCCCAGGGCGGTGGCCCCAGCATTTT	CASSPGRWPQHF
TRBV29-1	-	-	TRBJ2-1	TGCAGCGGACAACGGCCCTACAATGAGCAGTTCTTC	CSGQRPYNEQFF
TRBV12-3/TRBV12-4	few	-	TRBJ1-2	TGTGCCAGCAGTGATAGGGGTTCGGATGGCTACACCTTC	CASSDRGSDGYTF
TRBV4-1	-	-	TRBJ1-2	TGCGCCAGCAGCCAAGCGACCTACTACACCTTC	CASSQATYYTF
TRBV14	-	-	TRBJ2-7	TGTGCCAGCAGCGATACAGGCTCCTACGAGCAGTACTTC	CASSDTGSYEQYF
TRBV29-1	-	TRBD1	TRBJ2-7	TGCAGCGTTAAAGCAGGGGGACGCTACGAGCAGTACTTC	CSVKAGGRYEQYF
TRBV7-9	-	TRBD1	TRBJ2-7	TGTGCCAGCAGCTCCCGGGACAGGGTTTGGAACGAGCAGTACTTC	CASSSRDRVWNEQYF
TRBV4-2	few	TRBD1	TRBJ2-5	TGTGCCAGCAGCCACTTGACAGGGGAGGAGACCCAGTACTTC	CASSHLTGEETQYF
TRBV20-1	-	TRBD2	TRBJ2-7	TGCAGTGCCTCTGATAGGCTAGCGGTCGCCTACGAGCAGTACTTC	CSASDRLAVAYEQYF
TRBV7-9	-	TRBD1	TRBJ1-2	TGTGCCAGCAGCCACCTGGACAGGGGGGAAGATGGCTACACCTTC	CASSHLDRGEDGYTF
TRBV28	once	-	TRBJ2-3	TGTGCCAGCAGTTGGGGGGTATCAGGGAGCACAGATACGCAGTATTTT	CASSWGVSGSTDTQYF
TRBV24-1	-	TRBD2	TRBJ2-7	TGTGCCACCGGGACCGGGGGGTACGAGCAGTACTTC	CATGTGGYEQYF
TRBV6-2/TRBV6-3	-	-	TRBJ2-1	TGTGCCAGCAGTCTATCTGGACCCGTAGGCAATGAGCAGTTCTTC	CASSLSGPVGNEQFF
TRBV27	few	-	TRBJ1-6	TGTGCCAGCAGCAATCCCCGGGGACCCCTCCACTTT	CASSNPRGPLHF
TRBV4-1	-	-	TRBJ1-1	TGCGCCAGCAGCCAAGCCTCGGGGGCTGAAGCTTTCTTT	CASSQASGAEAFF
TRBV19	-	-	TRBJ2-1	TGTGCCAGTAGTATAGTCGGGAGCTACAATGAGCAGTTCTTC	CASSIVGSYNEQFF
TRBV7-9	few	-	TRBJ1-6	TGTGCCAGCAGCTTAGGGGTTCGACCTCCCCTCCACTTT	CASSLGVRPPLHF
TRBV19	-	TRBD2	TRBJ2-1	TGTGCCAGTAGGTCCCAGCGGGGGTCCCCCTACAATGAGCAGTTCTTC	CASRSQRGSPYNEQFF
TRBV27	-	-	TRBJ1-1	TGTGCCAGCAGTCCCTACCCCGGGGTTGCGAACACTGAAGCTTTCTTT	CASSPYPGVANTEAFF
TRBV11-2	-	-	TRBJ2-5	TGTGCCAGCAGCTTAGGGACCTACCAAGAGACCCAGTACTTC	CASSLGTYQETQYF